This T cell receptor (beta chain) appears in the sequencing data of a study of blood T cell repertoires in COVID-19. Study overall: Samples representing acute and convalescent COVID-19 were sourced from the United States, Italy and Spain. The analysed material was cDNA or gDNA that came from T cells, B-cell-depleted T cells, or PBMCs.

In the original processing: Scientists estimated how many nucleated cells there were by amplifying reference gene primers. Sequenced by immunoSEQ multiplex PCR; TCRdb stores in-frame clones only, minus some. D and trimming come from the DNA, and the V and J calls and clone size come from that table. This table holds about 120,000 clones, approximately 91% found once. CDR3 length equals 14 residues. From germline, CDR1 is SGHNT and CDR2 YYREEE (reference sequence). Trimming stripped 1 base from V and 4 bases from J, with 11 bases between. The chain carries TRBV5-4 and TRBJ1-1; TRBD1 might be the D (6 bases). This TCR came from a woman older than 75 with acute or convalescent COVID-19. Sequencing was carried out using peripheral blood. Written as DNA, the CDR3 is TGTGCCAGCAGCTTGAGTACAGGGCCCACTGAAGCTTTCTTT. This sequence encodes CASSLSTGPTEAFF.